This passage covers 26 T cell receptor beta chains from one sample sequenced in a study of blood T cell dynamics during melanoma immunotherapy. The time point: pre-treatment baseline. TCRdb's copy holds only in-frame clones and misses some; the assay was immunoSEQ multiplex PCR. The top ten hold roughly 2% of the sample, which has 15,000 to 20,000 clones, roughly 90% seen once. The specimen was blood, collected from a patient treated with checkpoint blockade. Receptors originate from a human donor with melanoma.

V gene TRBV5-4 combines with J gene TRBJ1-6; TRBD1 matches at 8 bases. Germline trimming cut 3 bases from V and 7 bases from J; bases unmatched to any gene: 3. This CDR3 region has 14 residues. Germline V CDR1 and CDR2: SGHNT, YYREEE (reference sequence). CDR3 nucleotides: TGTGCCAGCAGCTCCGGGACAGGAAATTCACCCCTCCACTTT. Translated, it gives CASSSGTGNSPLHF.

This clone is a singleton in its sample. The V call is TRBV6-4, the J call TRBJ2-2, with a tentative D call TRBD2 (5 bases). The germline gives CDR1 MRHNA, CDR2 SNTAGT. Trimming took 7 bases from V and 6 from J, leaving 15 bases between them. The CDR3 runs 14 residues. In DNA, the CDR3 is TGTGCCAGCAAAGGAGGCTCGACGTCCGGGGAGCTGTTTTTT. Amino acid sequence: CASKGGSTSGELFF.

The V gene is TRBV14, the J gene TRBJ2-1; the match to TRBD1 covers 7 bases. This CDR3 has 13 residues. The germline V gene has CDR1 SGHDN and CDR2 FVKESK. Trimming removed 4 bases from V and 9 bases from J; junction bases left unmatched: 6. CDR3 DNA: TGTGCCAGCAGCCGATTCCGGGACAGTGAGCAGTTCTTC. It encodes CASSRFRDSEQFF. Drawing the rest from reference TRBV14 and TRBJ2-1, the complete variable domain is EAGVTQFPSHSVIEKGQTVTLRCDPISGHDNLYWYRRVMGKEIKFLLHFVKESKQDESGMPNNRFLAERTGGTYSTLKVQPAELEDSGVYFCASSRFRDSEQFFGPGTRLTVL.

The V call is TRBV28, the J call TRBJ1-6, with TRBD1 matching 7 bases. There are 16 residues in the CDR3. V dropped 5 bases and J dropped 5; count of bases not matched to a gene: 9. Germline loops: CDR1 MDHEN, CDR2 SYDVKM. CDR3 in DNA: TGTGCCAGCAGTCCGACCAACAGGGGAAATAATTCACCCCTCCACTTT. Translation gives CASSPTNRGNNSPLHF. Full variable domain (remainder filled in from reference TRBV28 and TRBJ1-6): DVKVTQSSRYLVKRTGEKVFLECVQDMDHENMFWYRQDPGLGLRLIYFSYDVKMKEKGDIPEGYSVSREKKERFSLILESASTNQTSMYLCASSPTNRGNNSPLHFGNGTRLTVT.

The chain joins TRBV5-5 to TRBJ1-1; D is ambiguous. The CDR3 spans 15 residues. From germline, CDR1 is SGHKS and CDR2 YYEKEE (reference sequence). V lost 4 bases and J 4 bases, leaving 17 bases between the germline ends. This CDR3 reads CASSLGPSKGTEAFF. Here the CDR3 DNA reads TGTGCCAGCAGCCTCGGACCCTCGAAGGGCACTGAAGCTTTCTTT.

The CDR3: CASSLVRAPSNEKLFF. The CDR3 DNA is TGTGCCAGCAGCTTAGTACGAGCTCCATCTAATGAAAAACTGTTTTTT. The V call is TRBV7-2, the J call TRBJ1-4; D ambiguous. The CDR3 runs to 16 residues. CDR1 and CDR2 (germline): SGHTA, FQGNSA. Trimming stripped 1 base from V and 3 bases from J, with 12 bases between.

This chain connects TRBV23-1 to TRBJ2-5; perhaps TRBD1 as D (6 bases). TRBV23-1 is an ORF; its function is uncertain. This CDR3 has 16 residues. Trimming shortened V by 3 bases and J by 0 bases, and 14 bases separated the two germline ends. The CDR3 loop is CASSHSTDRNQETQYF. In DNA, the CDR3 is TGCGCCAGCAGTCATTCTACTGACAGGAACCAAGAGACCCAGTACTTC.

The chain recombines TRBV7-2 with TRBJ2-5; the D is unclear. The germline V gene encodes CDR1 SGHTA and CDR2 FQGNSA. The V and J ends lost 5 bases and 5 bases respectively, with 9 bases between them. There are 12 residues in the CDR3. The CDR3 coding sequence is TGTGCCAGCAGCCCCACGAGGGAGACCCAGTACTTC. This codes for CASSPTRETQYF.

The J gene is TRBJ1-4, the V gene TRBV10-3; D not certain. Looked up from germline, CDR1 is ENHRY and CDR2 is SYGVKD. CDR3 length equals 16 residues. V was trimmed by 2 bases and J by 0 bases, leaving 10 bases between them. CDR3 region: CAISEGYLATNEKLFF. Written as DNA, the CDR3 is TGTGCCATCAGTGAGGGATACCTTGCAACTAATGAAAAACTGTTTTTT.

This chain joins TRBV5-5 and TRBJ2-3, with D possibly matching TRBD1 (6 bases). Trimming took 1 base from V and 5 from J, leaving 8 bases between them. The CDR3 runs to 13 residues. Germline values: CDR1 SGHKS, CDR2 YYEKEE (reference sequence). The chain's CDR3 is CASSLQGLDTQYF. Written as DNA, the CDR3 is TGTGCCAGCAGCTTGCAGGGGTTAGATACGCAGTATTTT.

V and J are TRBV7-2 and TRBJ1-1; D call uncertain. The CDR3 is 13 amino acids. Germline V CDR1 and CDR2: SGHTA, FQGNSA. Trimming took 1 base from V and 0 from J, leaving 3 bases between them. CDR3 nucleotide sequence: TGTGCCAGCAGCTTAGATATGAACACTGAAGCTTTCTTT. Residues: CASSLDMNTEAFF.

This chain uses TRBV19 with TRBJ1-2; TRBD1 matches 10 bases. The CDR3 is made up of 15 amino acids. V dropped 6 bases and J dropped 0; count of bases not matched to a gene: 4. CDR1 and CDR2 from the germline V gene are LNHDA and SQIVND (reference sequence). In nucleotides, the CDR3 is TGTGCCAGTAGAGGGACAGGGGTTTCTAACTATGGCTACACCTTC. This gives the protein CASRGTGVSNYGYTF.

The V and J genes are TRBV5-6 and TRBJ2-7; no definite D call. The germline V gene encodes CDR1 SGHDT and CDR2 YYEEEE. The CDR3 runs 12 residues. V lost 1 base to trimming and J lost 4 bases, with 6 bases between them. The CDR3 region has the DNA TGTGCCAGCAGCTTGACCGATTACGAGCAGTACTTC. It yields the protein CASSLTDYEQYF.

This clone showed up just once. The CDR3 region has the DNA TGTGCCAGCAGCTTAAACAGGGGCGACTACGAGCAGTACTTC. Its protein product is CASSLNRGDYEQYF. The chain combines TRBV7-6 with TRBJ2-7, with 7 nucleotides matching TRBD1. The V segment lost 2 bases and the J segment 3 bases; nucleotides outside the gene matches: 4. The V gene's germline CDR1 is SGHVS and CDR2 FNYEAQ. The CDR3 runs 14 residues.

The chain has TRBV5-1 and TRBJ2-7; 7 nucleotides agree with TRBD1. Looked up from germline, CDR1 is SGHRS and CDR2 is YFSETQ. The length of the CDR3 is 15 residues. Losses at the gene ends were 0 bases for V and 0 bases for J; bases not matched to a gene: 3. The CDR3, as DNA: TGCGCCAGCAGCTTGGAGGACAGGTTCTCCTACGAGCAGTACTTC. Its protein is CASSLEDRFSYEQYF.

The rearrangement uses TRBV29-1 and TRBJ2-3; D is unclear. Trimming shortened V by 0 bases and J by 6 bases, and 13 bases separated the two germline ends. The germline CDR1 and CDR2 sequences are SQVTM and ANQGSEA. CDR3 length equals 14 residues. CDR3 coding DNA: TGCAGCGTTGAAGATCTAACGGGCCGGGATACGCAGTATTTT. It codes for CSVEDLTGRDTQYF.

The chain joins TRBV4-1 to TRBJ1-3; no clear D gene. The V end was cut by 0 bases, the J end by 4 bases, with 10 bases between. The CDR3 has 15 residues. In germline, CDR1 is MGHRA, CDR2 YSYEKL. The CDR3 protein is CASSQEKAPGNTIYF. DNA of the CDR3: TGCGCCAGCAGCCAAGAAAAGGCCCCGGGAAACACCATATATTTT.

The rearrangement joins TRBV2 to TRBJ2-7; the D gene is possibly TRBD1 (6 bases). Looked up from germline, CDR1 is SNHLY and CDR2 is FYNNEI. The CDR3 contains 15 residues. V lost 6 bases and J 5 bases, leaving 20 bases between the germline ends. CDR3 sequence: CASRQNREFADEQYF. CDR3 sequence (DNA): TGTGCCAGCAGGCAAAACAGGGAATTCGCGGACGAGCAGTACTTC.

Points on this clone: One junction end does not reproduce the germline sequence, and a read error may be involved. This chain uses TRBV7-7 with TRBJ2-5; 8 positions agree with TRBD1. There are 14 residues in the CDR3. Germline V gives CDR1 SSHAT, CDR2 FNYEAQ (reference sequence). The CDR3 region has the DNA TGTGCTAGCAGCTCAGGACAGGGTAAAGAGACCCAGTACTTC. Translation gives CASSSGQGKETQYF. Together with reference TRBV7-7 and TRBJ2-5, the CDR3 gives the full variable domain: GAGVSQSPRYKVTKRGQDVTLRCDPISSHATLYWYQQALGQGPEFLTYFNYEAQPDKSGLPSDRFSAERPEGSISTLTIQRTEQRDSAMYRCASSSGQGKETQYFGPGTRLLVL.

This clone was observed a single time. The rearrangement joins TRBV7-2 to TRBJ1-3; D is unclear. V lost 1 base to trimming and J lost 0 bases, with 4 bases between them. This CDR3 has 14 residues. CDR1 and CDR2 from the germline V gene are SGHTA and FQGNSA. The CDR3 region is CASSLEYSGNTIYF. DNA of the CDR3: TGTGCCAGCAGCTTAGAATACTCTGGAAACACCATATATTTT.

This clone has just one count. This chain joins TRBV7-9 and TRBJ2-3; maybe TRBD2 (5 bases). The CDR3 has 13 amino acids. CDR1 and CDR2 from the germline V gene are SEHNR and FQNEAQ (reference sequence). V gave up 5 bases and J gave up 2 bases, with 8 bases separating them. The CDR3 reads CASSPGDTDTQYF. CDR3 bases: TGTGCCAGCAGCCCCGGGGACACAGATACGCAGTATTTT.

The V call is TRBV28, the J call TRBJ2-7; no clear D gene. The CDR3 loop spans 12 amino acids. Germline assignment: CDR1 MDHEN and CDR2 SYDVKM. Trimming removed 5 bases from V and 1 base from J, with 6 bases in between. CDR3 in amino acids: CASSLQSYEQYF. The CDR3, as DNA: TGTGCCAGCAGTCTCCAGTCCTACGAGCAGTACTTC.

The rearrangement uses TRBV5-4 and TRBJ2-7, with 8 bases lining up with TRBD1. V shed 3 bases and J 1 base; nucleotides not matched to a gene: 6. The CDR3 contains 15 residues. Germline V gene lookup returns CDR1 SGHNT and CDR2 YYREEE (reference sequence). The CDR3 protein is CASSSDWTGSYEQYF. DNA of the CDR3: TGTGCCAGCAGCTCCGACTGGACAGGGTCCTACGAGCAGTACTTC. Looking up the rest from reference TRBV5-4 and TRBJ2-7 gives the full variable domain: ETGVTQSPTHLIKTRGQQVTLRCSSQSGHNTVSWYQQALGQGPQFIFQYYREEENGRGNFPPRFSGLQFPNYSSELNVNALELDDSALYLCASSSDWTGSYEQYFGPGTRLTVT.

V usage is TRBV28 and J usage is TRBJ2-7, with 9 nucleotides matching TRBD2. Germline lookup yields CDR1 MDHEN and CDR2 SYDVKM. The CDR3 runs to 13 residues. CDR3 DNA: TGTGCAGCGGGGGGCCTATACTCCTACGAGCAGTACTTC. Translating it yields CAAGGLYSYEQYF.

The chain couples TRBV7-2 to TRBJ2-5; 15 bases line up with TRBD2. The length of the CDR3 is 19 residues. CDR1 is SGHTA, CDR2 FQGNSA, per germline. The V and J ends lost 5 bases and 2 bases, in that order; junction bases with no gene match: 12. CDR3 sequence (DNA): TGTGCCAGCAGCCCGGCCCCGGGACTAGCGGGAGGCCTTCAAGAGACCCAGTACTTC. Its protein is CASSPAPGLAGGLQETQYF.

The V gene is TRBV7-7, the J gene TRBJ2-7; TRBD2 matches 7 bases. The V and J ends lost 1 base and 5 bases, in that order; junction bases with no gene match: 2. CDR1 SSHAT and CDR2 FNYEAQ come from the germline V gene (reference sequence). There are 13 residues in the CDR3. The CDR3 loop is CASSLGLADEQYF. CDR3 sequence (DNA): TGTGCCAGCAGCTTAGGACTAGCCGACGAGCAGTACTTC. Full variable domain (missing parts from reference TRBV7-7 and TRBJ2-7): GAGVSQSPRYKVTKRGQDVTLRCDPISSHATLYWYQQALGQGPEFLTYFNYEAQPDKSGLPSDRFSAERPEGSISTLTIQRTEQRDSAMYRCASSLGLADEQYFGPGTRLTVT.